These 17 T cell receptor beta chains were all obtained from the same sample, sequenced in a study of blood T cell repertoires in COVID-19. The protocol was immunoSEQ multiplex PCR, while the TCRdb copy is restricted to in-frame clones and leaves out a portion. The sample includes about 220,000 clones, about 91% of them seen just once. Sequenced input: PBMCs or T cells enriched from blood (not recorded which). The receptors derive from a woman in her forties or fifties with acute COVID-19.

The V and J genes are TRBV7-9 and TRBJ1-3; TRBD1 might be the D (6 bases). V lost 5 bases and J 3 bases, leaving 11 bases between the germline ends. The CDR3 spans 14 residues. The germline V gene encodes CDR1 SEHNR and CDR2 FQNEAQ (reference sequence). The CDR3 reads CASSTTGLGNTIYF. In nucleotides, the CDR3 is TGTGCCAGCAGCACCACAGGGCTTGGAAACACCATATATTTT.

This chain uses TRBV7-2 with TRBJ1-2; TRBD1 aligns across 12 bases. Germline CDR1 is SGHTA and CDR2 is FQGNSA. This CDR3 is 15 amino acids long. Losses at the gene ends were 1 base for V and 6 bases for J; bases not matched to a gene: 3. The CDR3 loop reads CASSLVGTGGDGYTF. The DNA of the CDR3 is TGTGCCAGCAGCTTAGTCGGGACAGGGGGCGATGGCTACACCTTC.

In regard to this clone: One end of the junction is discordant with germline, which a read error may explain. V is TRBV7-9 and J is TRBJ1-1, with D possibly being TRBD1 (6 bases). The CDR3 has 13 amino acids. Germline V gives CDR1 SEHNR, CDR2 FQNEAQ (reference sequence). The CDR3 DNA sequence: TGTGCCAGCACCTTAACAGGGATCACTGAAGCTTTCTTT. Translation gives CASTLTGITEAFF.

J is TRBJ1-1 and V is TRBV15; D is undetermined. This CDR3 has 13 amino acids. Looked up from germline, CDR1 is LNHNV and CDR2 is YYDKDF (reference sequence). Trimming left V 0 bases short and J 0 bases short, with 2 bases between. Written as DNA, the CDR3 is TGTGCCACCAGCAGAGACATGAACACTGAAGCTTTCTTT. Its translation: CATSRDMNTEAFF.

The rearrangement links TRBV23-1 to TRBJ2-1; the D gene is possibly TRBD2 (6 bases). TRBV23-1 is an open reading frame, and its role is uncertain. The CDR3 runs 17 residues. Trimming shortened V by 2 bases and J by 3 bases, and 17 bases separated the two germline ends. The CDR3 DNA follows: TGCGCCAGCAGTCAACCCTCCAGTTGCGGGATCTACAATGAGCAGTTCTTC. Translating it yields CASSQPSSCGIYNEQFF.

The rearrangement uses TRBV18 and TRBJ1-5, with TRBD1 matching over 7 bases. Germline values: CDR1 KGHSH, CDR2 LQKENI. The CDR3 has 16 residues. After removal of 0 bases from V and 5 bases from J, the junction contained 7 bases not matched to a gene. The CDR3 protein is CASSPPSGGIYQPQHF. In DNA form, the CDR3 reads TGTGCCAGCTCACCACCGTCAGGGGGGATCTATCAGCCCCAGCATTTT.

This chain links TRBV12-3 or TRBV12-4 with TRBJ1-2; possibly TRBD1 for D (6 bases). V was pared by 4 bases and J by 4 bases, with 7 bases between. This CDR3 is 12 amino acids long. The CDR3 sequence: CASSSGAYGYTF. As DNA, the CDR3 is TGTGCCAGCAGTTCAGGGGCCTATGGCTACACCTTC.

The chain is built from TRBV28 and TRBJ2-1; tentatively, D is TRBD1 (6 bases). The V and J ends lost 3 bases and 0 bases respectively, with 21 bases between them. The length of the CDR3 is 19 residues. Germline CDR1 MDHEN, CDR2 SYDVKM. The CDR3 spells CASSFVVTGRTSSYNEQFF. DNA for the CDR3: TGTGCCAGCAGTTTCGTTGTGACAGGACGCACGAGCTCCTACAATGAGCAGTTCTTC.

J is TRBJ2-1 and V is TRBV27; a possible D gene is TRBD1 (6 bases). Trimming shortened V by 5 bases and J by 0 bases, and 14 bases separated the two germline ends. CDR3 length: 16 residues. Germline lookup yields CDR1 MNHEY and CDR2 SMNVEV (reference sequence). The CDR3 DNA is TGTGCCAGCAGTATGGACAGATCCCTCTCCTACAATGAGCAGTTCTTC. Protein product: CASSMDRSLSYNEQFF.

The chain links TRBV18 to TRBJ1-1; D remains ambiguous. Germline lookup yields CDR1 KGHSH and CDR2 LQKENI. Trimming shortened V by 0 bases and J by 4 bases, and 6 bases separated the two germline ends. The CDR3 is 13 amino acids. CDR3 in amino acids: CASSPPSSTEAFF. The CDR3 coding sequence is TGTGCCAGCTCACCACCCTCTTCCACTGAAGCTTTCTTT.

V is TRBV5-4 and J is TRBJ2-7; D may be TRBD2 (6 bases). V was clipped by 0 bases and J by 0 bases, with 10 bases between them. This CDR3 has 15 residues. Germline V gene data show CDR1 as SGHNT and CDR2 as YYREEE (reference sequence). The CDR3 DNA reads TGTGCCAGCAGCTTGGACGGGGGACGCTCCTACGAGCAGTACTTC. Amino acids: CASSLDGGRSYEQYF.

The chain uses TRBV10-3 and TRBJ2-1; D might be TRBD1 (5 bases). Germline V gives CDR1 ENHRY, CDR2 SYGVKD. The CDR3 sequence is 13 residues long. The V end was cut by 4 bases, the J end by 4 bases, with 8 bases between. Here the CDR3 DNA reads TGTGCCATCAGTGGGACATTGTACAATGAGCAGTTCTTC. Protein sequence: CAISGTLYNEQFF.

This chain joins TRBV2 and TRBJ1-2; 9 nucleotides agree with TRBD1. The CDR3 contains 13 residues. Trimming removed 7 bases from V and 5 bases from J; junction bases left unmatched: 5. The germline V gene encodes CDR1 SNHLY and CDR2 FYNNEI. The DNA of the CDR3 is TGTGCCAGCACCCAGGACAGGGGATATGGCTACACCTTC. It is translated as CASTQDRGYGYTF.

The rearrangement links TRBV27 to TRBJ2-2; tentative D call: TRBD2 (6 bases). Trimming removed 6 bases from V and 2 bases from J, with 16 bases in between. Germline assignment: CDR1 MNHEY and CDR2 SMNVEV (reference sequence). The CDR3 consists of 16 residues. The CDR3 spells CASRPRGGFNTGELFF. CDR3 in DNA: TGTGCCAGCAGACCTCGGGGAGGTTTTAACACCGGGGAGCTGTTTTTT.

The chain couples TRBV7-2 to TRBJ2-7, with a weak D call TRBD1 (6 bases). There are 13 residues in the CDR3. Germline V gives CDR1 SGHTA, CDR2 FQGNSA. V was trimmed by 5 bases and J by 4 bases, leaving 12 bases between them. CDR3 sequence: CASSARTEYEQYF. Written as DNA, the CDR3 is TGTGCCAGCAGCGCCCGGACAGAGTACGAGCAGTACTTC.

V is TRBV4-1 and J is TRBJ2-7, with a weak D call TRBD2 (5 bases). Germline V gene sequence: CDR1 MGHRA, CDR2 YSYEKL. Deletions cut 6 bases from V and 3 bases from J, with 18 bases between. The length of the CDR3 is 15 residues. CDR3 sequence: CASSPSGSRGYEQYF. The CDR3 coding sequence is TGCGCCAGCAGTCCATCGGGGAGCCGGGGCTACGAGCAGTACTTC.

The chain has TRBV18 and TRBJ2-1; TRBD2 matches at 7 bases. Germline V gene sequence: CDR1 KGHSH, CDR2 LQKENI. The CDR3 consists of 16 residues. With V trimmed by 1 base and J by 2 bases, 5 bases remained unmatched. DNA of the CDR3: TGTGCCAGCTCACCACTTTCGGCGGGGGCCTACAATGAGCAGTTCTTC. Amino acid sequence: CASSPLSAGAYNEQFF.